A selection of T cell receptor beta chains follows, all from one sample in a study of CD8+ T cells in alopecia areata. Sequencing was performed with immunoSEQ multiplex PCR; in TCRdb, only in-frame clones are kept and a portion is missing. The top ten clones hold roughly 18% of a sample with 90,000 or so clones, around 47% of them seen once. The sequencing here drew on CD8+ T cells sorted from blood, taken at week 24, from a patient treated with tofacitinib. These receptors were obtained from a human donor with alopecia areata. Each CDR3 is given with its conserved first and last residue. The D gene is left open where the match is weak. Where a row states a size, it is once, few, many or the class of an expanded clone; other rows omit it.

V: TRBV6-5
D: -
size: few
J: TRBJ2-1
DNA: TGTGCCAGCAACTACTACAATGAGCAGTTCTTC
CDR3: CASNYYNEQFF

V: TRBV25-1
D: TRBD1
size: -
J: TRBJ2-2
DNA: TGTGCCAGCAGAGATGGACAGGGTCGTAATCGCGGGGAGCTGTTTTTT
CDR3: CASRDGQGRNRGELFF

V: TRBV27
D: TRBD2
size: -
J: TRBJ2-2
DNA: TGTGCCAGCAGCTACCGACTAGCGGGAGAATCATCGGCCGGGGAGCTGTTTTTT
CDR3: CASSYRLAGESSAGELFF

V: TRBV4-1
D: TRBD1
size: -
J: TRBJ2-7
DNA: TGCGCCAGCAGCCAAGTCGCTCCGGGACAGGGACTCTCCTACGAGCAGTACTTC
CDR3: CASSQVAPGQGLSYEQYF

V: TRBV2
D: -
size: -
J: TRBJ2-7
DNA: TGTGCCAGCATGGCGGTTACCTACGAGCAGTACTTC
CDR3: CASMAVTYEQYF

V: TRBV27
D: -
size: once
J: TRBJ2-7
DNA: TGTGCCAGCAGTCCACCCGGGCGGGCCTACGAGCAGTACTTC
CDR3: CASSPPGRAYEQYF

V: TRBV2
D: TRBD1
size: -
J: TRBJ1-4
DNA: TGTGCCAGCGGGTACCAACAGGGGACGTGGCTGTTTTTT
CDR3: CASGYQQGTWLFF

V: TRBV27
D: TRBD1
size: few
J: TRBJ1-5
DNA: TGTGCCAGCAGTCAACAGGGGCATCAGCCCCAGCATTTT
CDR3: CASSQQGHQPQHF

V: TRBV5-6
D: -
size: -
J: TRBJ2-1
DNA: TGTGCCAGCAGCTCAACCAATGAGCAGTTCTTC
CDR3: CASSSTNEQFF

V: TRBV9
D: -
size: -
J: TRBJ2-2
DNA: TGTGCCAGCAGCGTAGAGGCGGACCGGGAGCTGTTTTTT
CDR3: CASSVEADRELFF

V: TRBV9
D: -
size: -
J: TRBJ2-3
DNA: TGTGCCAGCAGCGTAGCTAGTAGTGCGCAGTATTTT
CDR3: CASSVASSAQYF

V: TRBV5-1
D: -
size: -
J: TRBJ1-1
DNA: TGCGCCAGCAGCTTGAGAGGGGCGGGCACTGAAGCTTTCTTT
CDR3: CASSLRGAGTEAFF

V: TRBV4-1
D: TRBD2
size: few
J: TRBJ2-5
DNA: TGCGCCAGCAGCCAAGTTGCGTCGGGGGGGACGCCCCGAGAGACCCAGTACTTC
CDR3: CASSQVASGGTPRETQYF

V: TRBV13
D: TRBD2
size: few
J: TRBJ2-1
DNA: TGTGCCAGCAGCTTAGGACTAGCGGGAGGGAGCTCCTACAATGAGCAGTTCTTC
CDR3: CASSLGLAGGSSYNEQFF

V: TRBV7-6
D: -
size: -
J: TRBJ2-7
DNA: TGTGCCAGCAGTCCGGGGACAAAAAGTTCCTACGAGCAGTACTTC
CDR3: CASSPGTKSSYEQYF

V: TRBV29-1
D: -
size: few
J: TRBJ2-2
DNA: TGCAGCGTTGAAGAACCGACACAGGACCTTACCGGGGAGCTGTTTTTT
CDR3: CSVEEPTQDLTGELFF

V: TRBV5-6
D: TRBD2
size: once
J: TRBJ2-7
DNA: TGTGCCAGCAGCTTGGCCGGTAGCGGGAGGGTCTACGAGCAGTACTTC
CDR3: CASSLAGSGRVYEQYF

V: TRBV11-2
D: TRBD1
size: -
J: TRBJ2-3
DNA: TGTGCCAGCAGCGCCAGGGGGATCACAGATACGCAGTATTTT
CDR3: CASSARGITDTQYF

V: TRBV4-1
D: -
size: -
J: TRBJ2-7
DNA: TGCGCCAGCAGCCTCGGGGGTTCCCCCTACGAGCAGTACTTC
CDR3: CASSLGGSPYEQYF

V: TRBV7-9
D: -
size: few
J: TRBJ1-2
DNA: TGTGCCAGCAGCGAAACAGGGAACTATGGCTACACCTTC
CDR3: CASSETGNYGYTF

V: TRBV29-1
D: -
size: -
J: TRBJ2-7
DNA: TGCAGCGTTAGCGAGGGAGACTCCTACGAGCAGTACTTC
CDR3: CSVSEGDSYEQYF

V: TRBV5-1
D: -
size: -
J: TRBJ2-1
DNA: TGCGCCAGCAGCTTCCGAAGCTCCTACAATGAGCAGTTCTTC
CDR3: CASSFRSSYNEQFF

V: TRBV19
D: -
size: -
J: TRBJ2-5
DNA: TGTGCCAGCGAAAGACGTCCGGGGGAGAGTAGGGAGACCCAGTACTTC
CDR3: CASERRPGESRETQYF

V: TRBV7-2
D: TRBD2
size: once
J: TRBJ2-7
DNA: TGTGCCAGCAGCGTCACTAGCGGGAGGCCCGAGCAGTACTTC
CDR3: CASSVTSGRPEQYF

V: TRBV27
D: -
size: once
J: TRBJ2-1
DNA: TGTGCCAGCAGGTGGGGGGCGGGTAATGAGCAGTTCTTC
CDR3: CASRWGAGNEQFF

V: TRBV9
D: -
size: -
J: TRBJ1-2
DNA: TGTGCCAGCAGCGCACATGCTAACTATGGCTACACCTTC
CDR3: CASSAHANYGYTF

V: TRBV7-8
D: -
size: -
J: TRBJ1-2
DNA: TGTGCCAGCAGCCCCGAGATGCGCGGTGGCTACACCTTC
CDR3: CASSPEMRGGYTF

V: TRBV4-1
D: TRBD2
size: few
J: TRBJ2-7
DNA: TGCGCCAGCAGCCAGGGACTAGCGGTATCCTACGAGCAGTACTTC
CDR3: CASSQGLAVSYEQYF

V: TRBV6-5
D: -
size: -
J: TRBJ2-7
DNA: TGTGCCAGCAGTTATTCAGGGGGGAGGTACGAGCAGTACTTC
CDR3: CASSYSGGRYEQYF

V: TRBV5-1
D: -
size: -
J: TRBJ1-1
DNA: TGCGCCAGCAGGGACTCCAATCGACGGATTAGTGAAGCTTTCTTT
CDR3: CASRDSNRRISEAFF

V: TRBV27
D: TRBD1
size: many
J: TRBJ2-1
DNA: TGTGCCAGCAGTCAGAGACAGGGGAATGAGCAGTTCTTC
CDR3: CASSQRQGNEQFF

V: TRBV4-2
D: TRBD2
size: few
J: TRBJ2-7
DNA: TGTGCCAGCAGCCAAGAATTGCGGGGGGACTACGAGCAGTACTTC
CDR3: CASSQELRGDYEQYF

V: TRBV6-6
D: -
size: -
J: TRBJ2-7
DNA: TGTGCCAGCAGTATGGGGACCCCTGAGGAGCAGTACTTC
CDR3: CASSMGTPEEQYF

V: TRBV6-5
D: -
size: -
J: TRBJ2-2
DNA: TGTGCCAGCAGTTCACCGGGGGAGCTGTTTTTT
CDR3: CASSSPGELFF

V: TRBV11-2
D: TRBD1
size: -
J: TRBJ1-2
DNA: TGTGCCAGCAGCTCTTTCCCACCTACAGGGGGCGATCACTATGGCTACACCTTC
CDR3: CASSSFPPTGGDHYGYTF

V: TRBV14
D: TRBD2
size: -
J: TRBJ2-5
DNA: TGTGCCAGCAGCCCTCTAGCGGAGGAACGGGAGACCCAGTACTTC
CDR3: CASSPLAEERETQYF

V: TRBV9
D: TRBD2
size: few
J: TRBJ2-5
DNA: TGTGCCAGCAGCGGACCTAGCGGGAGTAGGCAAGAGACCCAGTACTTC
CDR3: CASSGPSGSRQETQYF

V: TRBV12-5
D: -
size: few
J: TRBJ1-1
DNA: TGTGCTAGTGGTTACGGGACTGAAGCTTTCTTT
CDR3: CASGYGTEAFF

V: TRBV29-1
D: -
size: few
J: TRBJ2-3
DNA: TGCAGCGTTGATCATTCCCATAACACAGATACGCAGTATTTT
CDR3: CSVDHSHNTDTQYF

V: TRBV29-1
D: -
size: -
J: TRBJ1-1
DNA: TGCAGCGTTGGACCCCTGAACACTGAAGCTTTCTTT
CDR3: CSVGPLNTEAFF

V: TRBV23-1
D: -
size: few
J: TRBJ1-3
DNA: TGCGCCAGCAGTCCGAGTCGGGTGGAGCTCTCTGGAAACACCATATATTTT
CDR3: CASSPSRVELSGNTIYF

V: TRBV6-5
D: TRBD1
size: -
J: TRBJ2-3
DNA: TGTGCCAGCAGGGGACAGCCAGATACGCAGTATTTT
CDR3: CASRGQPDTQYF

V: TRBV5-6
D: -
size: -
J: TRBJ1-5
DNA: TGTGCCAGCAGCTTTTGGGGGGGCAATCAGCCCCAGCATTTT
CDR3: CASSFWGGNQPQHF

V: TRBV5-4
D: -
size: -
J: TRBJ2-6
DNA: TGTGCCAGCACCACCACCCCACCAGAGGCCAACGTCCTGACTTTC
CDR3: CASTTTPPEANVLTF

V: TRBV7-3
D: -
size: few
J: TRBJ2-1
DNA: TGTGCCAGCAGCCCCGGACCAACGGGTGAGCAGTTCTTC
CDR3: CASSPGPTGEQFF

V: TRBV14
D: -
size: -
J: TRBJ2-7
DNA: TGTGCCAGCAGCCAGGGGAGGAACTCCTACGAGCAGTACTTC
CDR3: CASSQGRNSYEQYF

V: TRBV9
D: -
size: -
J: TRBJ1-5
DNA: TGTGCCAGCAGCGCCGGGGGCTCGAGCAATCAGCCCCAGCATTTT
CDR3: CASSAGGSSNQPQHF

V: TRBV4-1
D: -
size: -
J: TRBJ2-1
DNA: TGCGCCAGCAGCCACGGACTCACCAATGAGCAGTTCTTC
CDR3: CASSHGLTNEQFF